The clone carrying this T cell receptor (beta chain) was seen ten or more times. The CDR3 is 16 residues long. V lost 4 bases and J lost 6; bases outside the gene matches: 7. Germline CDR1 and CDR2: SGHTA and FQGNSA. This entry comes from a study of neurological immune-mediated disorders. One entry per CDR3 protein, called by TCRdb with MiXCR from the 5' RACE reads. The table lists 55,000 to 75,000 distinct CDR3 sequences, roughly 13% of them singletons, with roughly 10% in the top ten. The chain uses TRBV7-2 and TRBJ2-3; the match to TRBD2 covers 13 bases. Sequenced sample: PBMCs. The sequence derives from an older woman with HTLV-1-associated myelopathy (HAM/TSP). The CDR3 reads CASSSLLAGGGDTQYF. The CDR3 nucleotides are TGTGCCAGCAGCTCACTACTAGCGGGAGGGGGGGATACGCAGTATTTT.